The source of this T cell receptor (beta chain) is a study of T cell responses to AZD1222 COVID-19 vaccine. Broader study findings: Repertoires were obtained only post-peak T cell response. The study found Spike-specific TCR breadth and depth rose after two AZD1222 doses. Nearly half of unique spike-specific TCRs reportedly avoided B.1.351 and B.1.1.7 mutated regions.

TCRdb's copy holds only in-frame clones and misses some; the assay was immunoSEQ multiplex PCR. In the table there are approximately 150,000 clones, approximately 90% of which are singletons. Trimming pared 0 bases from V and 0 bases from J, leaving 17 bases between. This CDR3 is 18 amino acids long. Germline V gene sequence: CDR1 MNHEY, CDR2 SVGEGT. With regard to this clone: Its antigen is undetermined.

Second-dose timings of about 4 or about 12 weeks were pooled. The source of this sequence is an adult who received the AZD1222 COVID-19 vaccine. The chain couples TRBV6-2 or TRBV6-3 to TRBJ1-2; maybe TRBD1 (5 bases). The sample consisted of peripheral blood, taken 28 days after the second AZD1222 dose. CDR3 loop: CASSYSRGGSKANYGYTF. Written as DNA, the CDR3 is TGTGCCAGCAGTTACTCGAGGGGCGGGAGCAAAGCTAACTATGGCTACACCTTC.